This T cell receptor (beta chain) was sequenced in a study of Ad26.COV2.S vaccination and SARS-CoV-2 variants (dated by TCRdb to the early 2020s). Some background on the complete study: Donors in the vaccine arm were drawn from COV1001, a multicentre, randomized, double-blind, placebo-controlled phase I-IIa trial testing Ad26.COV2.S in healthy adults. Ad26.COV2.S was given intramuscularly at 5x10^10 or 1x10^11 viral particles, as a single shot or as two shots 56 days apart. TCRbeta repertoire sequencing was used to assess the specificity and breadth of SARS-CoV-2-reactive T cell receptors after Ad26.COV2.S vaccination. The TCR-sequenced set comprised about 32 samples: some 19 Ad26.COV2.S vaccine recipients, 5 placebo recipients and 8 SARS-CoV-2 convalescent individuals. Trial participants were randomized into five groups of five, in which low-dose or high-dose Ad26.COV2.S was given once or twice, or placebo was given on both occasions. Throughout the experiments and outcome assessment, investigators stayed blinded to trial group allocation. Summary of the overall study and its limitations: The authors noted that total T cell responses may have been underestimated by the TCR breadth and depth analyses. The study was not powered to compare responses between vaccine doses or regimens. Non-spike TCR breadth was comparable between vaccine and placebo recipients, consistent with the vaccine containing only spike. Higher spike-specific TCR breadth was observed in Ad26.COV2.S recipients than in placebo recipients (P = 0.0014). After vaccination, substantial breadth of spike-specific CD8+ and CD4+ T cell responses was reported.

Trimming takes 8 bases from V and 3 bases from J, and the germline ends sit 10 bases apart. CDR3 length: 12 amino acids, cysteine to phenylalanine. Solely the CDR3 DNA is kept, with 36 bases framed from the first base. The treatment or condition label, as the study defines it: over 15 received Ad26.COV2.S at low or high dose, single or two shots; about 5 received placebo; per-sample allocation not given. For vaccine and placebo recipients, repertoires were sequenced using samples collected on day 63 after the first injection. In Cohort 1b, 25 or so adults aged 18-55 years were enrolled at a single site in Boston, USA, between 29 July and 7 August 2020. As a vaccine, Ad26.COV2.S was a replication-incompetent adenovirus type 26 vector that expressed a prefusion-stabilized SARS-CoV-2 spike protein derived from the original Wuhan strain. Turning to this clone: Its antigen specificity is not known. Base qualities are not at hand, and no much larger clone is one base apart.

The immunoSEQ Assay was used to sequence TCRbeta CDR3 regions. After extraction, genomic DNA underwent amplification by bias-controlled multiplex PCR, followed by high-throughput sequencing. Concerning the study's data processing: To quantify the absolute abundance of every unique TCRbeta CDR3 region, sequences were collapsed and filtered. T cell fraction was estimated by normalizing TCRbeta template counts to usable DNA, which was measured by amplifying reference genes present in all nucleated cells. Repertoire TCRs were annotated as SARS-CoV-2-specific when V gene, CDR3 amino acid sequence and J gene were exactly matched to a known reactive TCR set. The reference SARS-CoV-2 TCR set was derived from MIRA and filtered for enrichment in COVID-19-positive ImmuneCODE repertoires, a step that removed public or cross-reactive TCRs. Drawing on the MIRA antigens, annotated TCRs were analysed further at the level of specific ORF or position within ORF. Depth was the summed frequency of annotated unique rearrangements, while breadth was defined as annotated unique rearrangements over total unique productive rearrangements. TCR breadth was compared between groups using two-sided Wilcoxon rank-sum tests. As stored in TCRdb, this immuneACCESS dataset retains in-frame rearrangements with V and J assigned. A fraction of the clones does not appear; measured against another copy, unresolved V genes explain less than half of the discrepancy, and the remainder lacks a known reason. The DNA gave D and trimming, while V, J and clone size come from that table. A total of 350,000 to 500,000 clones appear in this sample, roughly nine tenths of them only once. In total, the top ten clones hold about 2.7% of the sample.

The specimen comprised peripheral blood, sampled in a trial of Ad26.COV2.S vaccine versus placebo. The rearrangement joined TRBV12-3 or TRBV12-4 to TRBJ1-1; the D gene identity is not certain. The receptor was derived from a person between 18 and 60 years old who received the Ad26.COV2.S COVID-19 vaccine or a placebo. In nucleotide form, the sequence is TGTGCCAGCGCTCTTACCTACACTGAAGCTTTCTTT. This is translated as CASALTYTEAFF.